This TCR beta chain was obtained from a study of blood T cell repertoires in COVID-19. Trimming removed 5 bases at V and 4 bases at J, with 18 bases between. This CDR3 contains 16 residues. CDR1 and CDR2 from the germline V gene are LNHDA and SQIVND (reference sequence). The assay was immunoSEQ multiplex PCR, and TCRdb's table has in-frame clones only and misses some. Among around 60,000 clones listed, roughly two thirds were seen once. What was sequenced was peripheral blood. The TCR comes from a woman aged 70-85 years with COVID-19, enrolled during active disease. V and J are TRBV19 and TRBJ2-1, with D maybe TRBD2 (6 bases). The CDR3 region is CASSSSGGVWYNEQFF. As DNA, the CDR3 is TGTGCCAGTAGTTCATCCGGAGGGGTCTGGTACAATGAGCAGTTCTTC.